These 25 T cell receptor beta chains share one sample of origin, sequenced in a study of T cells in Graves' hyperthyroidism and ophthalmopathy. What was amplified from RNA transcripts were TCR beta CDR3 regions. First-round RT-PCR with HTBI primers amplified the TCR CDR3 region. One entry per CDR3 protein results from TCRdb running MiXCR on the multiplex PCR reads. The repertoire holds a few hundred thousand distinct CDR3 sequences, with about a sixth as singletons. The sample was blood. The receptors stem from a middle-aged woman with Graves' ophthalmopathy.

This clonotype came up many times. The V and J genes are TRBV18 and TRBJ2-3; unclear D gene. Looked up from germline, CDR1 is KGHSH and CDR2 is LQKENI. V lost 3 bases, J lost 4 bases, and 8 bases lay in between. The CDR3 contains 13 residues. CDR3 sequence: CASSPAAPDTQYF. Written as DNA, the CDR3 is TGTGCCAGCTCACCCGCAGCCCCAGATACGCAGTATTTT.

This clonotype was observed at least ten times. Here the CDR3 DNA reads TGTGCCTGGAGTTACCGGGGGACCGGGGAGCTGTTTTTT. This sequence encodes CAWSYRGTGELFF. This chain joins TRBV30 and TRBJ2-2; D may be TRBD2 (6 bases). CDR1 is GTSNPN, CDR2 SVGIG, per germline (reference sequence). The CDR3 has 13 amino acids. V gave up 2 bases and J gave up 5 bases, with 9 bases separating them.

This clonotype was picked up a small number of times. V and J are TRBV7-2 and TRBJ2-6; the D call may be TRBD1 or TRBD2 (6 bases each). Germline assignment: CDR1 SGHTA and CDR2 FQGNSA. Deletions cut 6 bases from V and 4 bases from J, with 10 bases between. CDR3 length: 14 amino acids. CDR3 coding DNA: TGTGCCAGCAGACTGGGGGGCGGGGCCAACGTCCTGACTTTC. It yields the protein CASRLGGGANVLTF.

The CDR3 sequence: CASSGGPGFGSPLHF. CDR3 in DNA: TGTGCCAGCAGTGGGGGACCGGGATTCGGTTCACCCCTCCACTTT. The J gene is TRBJ1-6, the V gene TRBV6-1; TRBD1 is a possible D gene (5 bases). The V end was cut by 4 bases, the J end by 9 bases, with 16 bases between. From germline, CDR1 is MNHNS and CDR2 SASEGT. There are 15 residues in the CDR3.

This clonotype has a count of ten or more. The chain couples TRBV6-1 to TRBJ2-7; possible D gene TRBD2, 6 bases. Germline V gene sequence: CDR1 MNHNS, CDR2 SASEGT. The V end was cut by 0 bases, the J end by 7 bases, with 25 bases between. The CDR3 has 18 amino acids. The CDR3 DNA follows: TGTGCCAGCAGTGAAGCAGCATTTAGACTAGAGTCGGGGAGAGAGCAGTACTTC. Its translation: CASSEAAFRLESGREQYF.

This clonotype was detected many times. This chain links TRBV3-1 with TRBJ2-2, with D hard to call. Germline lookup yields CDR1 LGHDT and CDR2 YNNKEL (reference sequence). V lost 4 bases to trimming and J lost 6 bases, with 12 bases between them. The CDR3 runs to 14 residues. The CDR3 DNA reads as TGTGCCAGCAGCCTCCATGGAAGCCCCGGGGAGCTGTTTTTT. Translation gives CASSLHGSPGELFF.

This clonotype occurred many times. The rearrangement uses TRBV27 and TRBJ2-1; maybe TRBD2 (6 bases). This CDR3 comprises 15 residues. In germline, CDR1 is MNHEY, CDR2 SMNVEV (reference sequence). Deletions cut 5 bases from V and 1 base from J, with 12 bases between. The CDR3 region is CASSRDLLSYNEQFF. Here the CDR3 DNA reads TGTGCCAGCAGTAGGGACTTACTTTCCTACAATGAGCAGTTCTTC.

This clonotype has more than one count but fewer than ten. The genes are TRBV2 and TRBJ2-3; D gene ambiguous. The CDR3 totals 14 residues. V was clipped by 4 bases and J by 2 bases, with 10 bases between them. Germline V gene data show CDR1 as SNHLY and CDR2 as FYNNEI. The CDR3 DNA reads TGTGCCAGCAGTGTGACAACTACCACAGATACGCAGTATTTT. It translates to CASSVTTTTDTQYF.

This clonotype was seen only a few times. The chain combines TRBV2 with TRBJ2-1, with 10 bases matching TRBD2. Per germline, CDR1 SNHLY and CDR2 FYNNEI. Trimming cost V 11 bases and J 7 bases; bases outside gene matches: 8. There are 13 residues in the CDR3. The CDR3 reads CAGGLALRNEQFF. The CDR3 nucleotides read TGTGCCGGGGGACTAGCGTTGAGGAATGAGCAGTTCTTC.

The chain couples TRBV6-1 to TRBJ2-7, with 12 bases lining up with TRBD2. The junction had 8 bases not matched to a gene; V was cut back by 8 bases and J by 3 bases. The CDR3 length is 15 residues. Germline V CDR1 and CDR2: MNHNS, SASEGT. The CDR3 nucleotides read TGTGCCAGCGCGAAGACTAGCGGGAGCCACTACGAGCAGTACTTC. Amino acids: CASAKTSGSHYEQYF.

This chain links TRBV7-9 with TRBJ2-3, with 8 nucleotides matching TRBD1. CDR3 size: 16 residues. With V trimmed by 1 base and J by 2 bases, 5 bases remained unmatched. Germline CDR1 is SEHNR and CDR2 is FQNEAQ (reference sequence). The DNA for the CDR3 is TGTGCCAGCAGCTTAGGGGCCCAGGGGGCCACAGATACGCAGTATTTT. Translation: CASSLGAQGATDTQYF.

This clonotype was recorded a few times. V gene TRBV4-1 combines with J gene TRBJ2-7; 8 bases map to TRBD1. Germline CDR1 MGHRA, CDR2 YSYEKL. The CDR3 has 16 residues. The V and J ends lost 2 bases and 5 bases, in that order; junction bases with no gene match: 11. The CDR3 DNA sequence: TGCGCCAGCAGCCAAAGAATAGGACAGGGTACCCACGAGCAGTACTTC. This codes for CASSQRIGQGTHEQYF.

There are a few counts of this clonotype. CDR3 sequence: CASSPKGRTGYYEQYF. As DNA, the CDR3 is TGTGCCAGCTCACCAAAAGGGCGGACAGGGTACTACGAGCAGTACTTC. The J gene is TRBJ2-7, the V gene TRBV18; TRBD1 matches 8 bases. This CDR3 spans 16 amino acids. V dropped 2 bases and J dropped 3; count of bases not matched to a gene: 9. Germline values: CDR1 KGHSH, CDR2 LQKENI. The complete variable domain, with remaining parts taken from reference TRBV18 and TRBJ2-7, reads NAGVMQNPRHLVRRRGQEARLRCSPMKGHSHVYWYRQLPEEGLKFMVYLQKENIIDESGMPKERFSAEFPKEGPSILRIQQVVRGDSAAYFCASSPKGRTGYYEQYFGPGTRLTVT.

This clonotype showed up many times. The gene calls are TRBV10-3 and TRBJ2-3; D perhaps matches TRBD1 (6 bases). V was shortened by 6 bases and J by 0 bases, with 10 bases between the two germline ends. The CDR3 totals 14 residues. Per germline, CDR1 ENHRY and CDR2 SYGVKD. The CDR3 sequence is CAIRGGLSTDTQYF. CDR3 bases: TGTGCCATCAGAGGGGGTCTTAGCACAGATACGCAGTATTTT.

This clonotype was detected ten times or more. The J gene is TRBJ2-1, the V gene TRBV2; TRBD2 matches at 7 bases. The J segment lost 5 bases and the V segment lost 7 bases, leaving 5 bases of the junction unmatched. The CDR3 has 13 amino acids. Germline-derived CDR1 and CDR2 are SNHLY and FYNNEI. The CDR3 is CASIFLADNEQFF. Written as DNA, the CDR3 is TGTGCCAGCATTTTTCTAGCGGACAATGAGCAGTTCTTC.

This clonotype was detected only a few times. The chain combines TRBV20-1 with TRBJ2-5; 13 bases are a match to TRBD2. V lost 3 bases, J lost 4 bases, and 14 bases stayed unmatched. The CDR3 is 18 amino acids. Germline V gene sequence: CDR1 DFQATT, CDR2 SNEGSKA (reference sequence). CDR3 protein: CSASGLLAGGPVVETQYF. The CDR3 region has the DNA TGCAGTGCTAGTGGACTACTAGCGGGGGGGCCAGTTGTAGAGACCCAGTACTTC.

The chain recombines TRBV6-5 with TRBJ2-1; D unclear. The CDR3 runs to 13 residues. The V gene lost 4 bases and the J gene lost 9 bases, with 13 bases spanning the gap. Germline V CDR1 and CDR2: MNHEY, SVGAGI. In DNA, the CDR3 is TGTGCCAGCAGTTTAAAGAGTTACGGTGAGCAGTTCTTC. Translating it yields CASSLKSYGEQFF.

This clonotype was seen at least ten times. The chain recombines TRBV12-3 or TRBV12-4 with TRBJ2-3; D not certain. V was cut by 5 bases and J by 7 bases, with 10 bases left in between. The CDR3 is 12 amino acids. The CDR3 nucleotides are TGTGCCAGCAGTGAGCTTTTAAATACGCAGTATTTT. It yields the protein CASSELLNTQYF.

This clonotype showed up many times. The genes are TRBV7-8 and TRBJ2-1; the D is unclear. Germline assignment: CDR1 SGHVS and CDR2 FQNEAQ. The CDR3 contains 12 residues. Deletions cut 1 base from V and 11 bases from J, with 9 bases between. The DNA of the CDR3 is TGTGCCAGCAGCTTAGACAGAGATAAGCAGTTCTTC. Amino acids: CASSLDRDKQFF.

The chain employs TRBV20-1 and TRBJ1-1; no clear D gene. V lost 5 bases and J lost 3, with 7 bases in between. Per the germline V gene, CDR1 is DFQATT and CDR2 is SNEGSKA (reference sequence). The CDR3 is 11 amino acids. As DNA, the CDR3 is TGCAGTGCTGATCGGTACACTGAAGCTTTCTTT. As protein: CSADRYTEAFF.

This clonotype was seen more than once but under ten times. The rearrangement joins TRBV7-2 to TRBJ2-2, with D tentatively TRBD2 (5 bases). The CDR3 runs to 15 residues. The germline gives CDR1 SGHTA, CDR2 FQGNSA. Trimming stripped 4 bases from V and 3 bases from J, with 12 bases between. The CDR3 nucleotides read TGTGCCAGCAGCTCTACTAGTTCGGACACCGGGGAGCTGTTTTTT. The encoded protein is CASSSTSSDTGELFF. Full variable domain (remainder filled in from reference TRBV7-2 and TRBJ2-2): GAGVSQSPSNKVTEKGKDVELRCDPISGHTALYWYRQSLGQGLEFLIYFQGNSAPDKSGLPSDRFSAERTGGSVSTLTIQRTQQEDSAVYLCASSSTSSDTGELFFGEGSRLTVL.

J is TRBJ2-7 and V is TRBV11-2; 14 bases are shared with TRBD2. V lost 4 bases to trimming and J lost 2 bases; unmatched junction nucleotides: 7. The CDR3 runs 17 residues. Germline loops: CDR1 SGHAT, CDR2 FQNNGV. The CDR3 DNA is TGTGCCAGCAGCTCGAGACTAGCGGGAGGGCTACCCTACGAGCAGTACTTC. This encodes CASSSRLAGGLPYEQYF.

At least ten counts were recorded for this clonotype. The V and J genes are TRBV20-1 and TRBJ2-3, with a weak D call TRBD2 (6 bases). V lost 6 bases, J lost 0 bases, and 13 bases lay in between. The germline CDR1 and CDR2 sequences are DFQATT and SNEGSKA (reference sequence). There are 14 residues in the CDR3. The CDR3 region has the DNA TGCAGTGCCAAAGTGGGACTCAGCACAGATACGCAGTATTTT. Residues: CSAKVGLSTDTQYF.

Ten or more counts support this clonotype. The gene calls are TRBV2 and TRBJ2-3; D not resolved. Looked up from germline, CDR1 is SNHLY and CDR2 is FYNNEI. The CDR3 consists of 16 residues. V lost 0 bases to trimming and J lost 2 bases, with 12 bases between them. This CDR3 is CASSEAVTYYTDTQYF. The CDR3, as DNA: TGTGCCAGCAGTGAAGCAGTTACTTACTACACAGATACGCAGTATTTT.

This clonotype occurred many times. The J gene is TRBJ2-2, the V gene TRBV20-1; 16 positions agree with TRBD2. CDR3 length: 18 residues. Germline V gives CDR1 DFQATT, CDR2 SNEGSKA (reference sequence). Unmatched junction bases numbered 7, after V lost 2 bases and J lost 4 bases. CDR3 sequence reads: CSARPLGLAGGPTGELFF. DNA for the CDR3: TGCAGTGCTAGACCTCTGGGACTAGCGGGAGGGCCCACCGGGGAGCTGTTTTTT.